The next 13 T cell receptor beta chains were all read from a single sample in a study of T cells of healthy individuals. TCRdb fed the 5' RACE reads into MiXCR, producing one record per CDR3 protein. This table has approximately 50,000 distinct CDR3 sequences, over 12% appearing once. Receptors originate from a human donor in good health.

In this sample, this clonotype turned up many times. The chain uses TRBV5-1 and TRBJ2-1; D may be TRBD2 (5 bases). Germline V gene sequence: CDR1 SGHRS, CDR2 YFSETQ. The CDR3 spans 14 residues. The V and J ends lost 4 bases and 10 bases respectively, with 18 bases between them. The CDR3 sequence: CASSAEGRASEQFF. The CDR3 DNA sequence: TGCGCCAGCAGCGCAGAGGGCCGAGCTAGCGAGCAGTTCTTC.

This clonotype showed up many times. The chain is built from TRBV29-1 and TRBJ2-2; D call uncertain. Per the germline V gene, CDR1 is SQVTM and CDR2 is ANQGSEA. This CDR3 has 11 amino acids. Between the trimmed V and J ends, which lost 2 bases and 2 bases, there was a span of 0 bases. CDR3 in amino acids: CSVENTGELFF. The CDR3 DNA reads as TGCAGCGTTGAAAACACCGGGGAGCTGTTTTTT.

This chain links TRBV4-2 with TRBJ2-4; 8 nucleotides align to TRBD1. V was pared by 1 base and J by 6 bases, with 5 bases of the junction left unmatched. This CDR3 has 15 amino acids. Germline V gene data show CDR1 as LGHNA and CDR2 as YNFKEQ. CDR3 sequence reads: CASSQGTGLGNIQYF. DNA for the CDR3: TGTGCCAGCAGCCAAGGGACAGGGTTAGGAAACATTCAGTACTTC.

This clonotype was observed a handful of times. The chain has TRBV7-8 and TRBJ2-2; 12 nucleotides agree with TRBD2. Germline V gives CDR1 SGHVS, CDR2 FQNEAQ. The CDR3 covers 15 residues. Trimming removed 5 bases from V and 6 bases from J; junction bases left unmatched: 4. The CDR3 region has the DNA TGTGCCAGCAGCGTCGCTAGCGGGGGGGCCGGGGAGCTGTTTTTT. It codes for CASSVASGGAGELFF.

This chain links TRBV2 with TRBJ2-3; a weak D match, TRBD2 (6 bases). CDR1 and CDR2 (germline): SNHLY, FYNNEI. The CDR3 totals 15 residues. Trimming shortened V by 3 bases and J by 2 bases, and 12 bases separated the two germline ends. The CDR3 DNA reads TGTGCCAGCAGTGAGGATGGCGGGGACACAGATACGCAGTATTTT. Translated, it gives CASSEDGGDTDTQYF.

This clonotype was observed at least ten times. The CDR3 loop reads CASSLRGGNQPQHF. The CDR3 coding sequence is TGCGCCAGCAGCTTGAGGGGCGGCAATCAGCCCCAGCATTTT. The chain employs TRBV5-1 and TRBJ1-5; perhaps TRBD1 as D (5 bases). CDR1 is SGHRS and CDR2 is YFSETQ in the germline V gene. V was clipped by 1 base and J by 2 bases, with 7 bases between them. The CDR3 is made up of 14 amino acids.

A remark on this clonotype: The CDR3 carries no conserved terminal phenylalanine or tryptophan, so it likely arises from a read error. In DNA form, the CDR3 reads TGTGCCAGCAGCCTGGAGGGGGCGCGCCAAGATACGCAGTATTCT. It specifies CASSLEGARQDTQYS. V gene TRBV7-9 combines with J gene TRBJ2-3, with D perhaps matching TRBD1 (7 bases). CDR3 length: 15 residues. The V end lost 5 bases, the J end lost 5 bases, and 17 bases lay between the germline ends. Germline CDR1 SEHNR, CDR2 FQNEAQ (reference sequence).

The V and J genes are TRBV18 and TRBJ1-5, with TRBD1 matching over 10 bases. Losses at the gene ends were 5 bases for V and 3 bases for J; bases not matched to a gene: 10. The CDR3 runs 17 residues. Looked up from germline, CDR1 is KGHSH and CDR2 is LQKENI. The chain's CDR3 is CASSSTAGTGVNQPQHF. For the CDR3, the DNA is TGTGCCAGCTCATCTACTGCCGGGACAGGGGTCAATCAGCCCCAGCATTTT.

The gene calls are TRBV20-1 and TRBJ2-7; 7 bases match TRBD2. The germline gives CDR1 DFQATT, CDR2 SNEGSKA (reference sequence). The CDR3 contains 15 residues. V dropped 0 bases and J dropped 7; count of bases not matched to a gene: 12. In nucleotides, the CDR3 is TGCAGTGCTAGAGATTTGGGGGGAGGGCCAGGTGAGCAGTACTTC. Its translation: CSARDLGGGPGEQYF.

This clonotype was seen at least ten times. The chain couples TRBV5-4 to TRBJ2-1; 11 bases map to TRBD2. J lost 7 bases, V lost 4 bases, and 7 bases had no gene match. This CDR3 contains 15 residues. The germline CDR1 and CDR2 sequences are SGHNT and YYREEE (reference sequence). CDR3 region: CASSRSGGAWNEQFF. For the CDR3, the DNA is TGTGCCAGCAGCCGTAGCGGGGGGGCGTGGAATGAGCAGTTCTTC.

This clonotype was seen only a few times. For the CDR3, the DNA is TGTGCCAGCAGCTACCGGACAGGGGCTGGGGATACGCAGTATTTT. It encodes CASSYRTGAGDTQYF. The chain employs TRBV6-5 and TRBJ2-3; the match to TRBD1 covers 9 bases. CDR1 is MNHEY, CDR2 SVGAGI, per germline. The V segment lost 6 bases and the J segment 6 bases; nucleotides outside the gene matches: 10. CDR3 length equals 15 residues.

V is TRBV6-2 or TRBV6-3 and J is TRBJ2-1; weak D call: TRBD2 (6 bases). The CDR3 spans 12 residues. V lost 6 bases and J lost 6, with 9 bases in between. In germline, CDR1 is MNHEY, CDR2 SVGEGT. The CDR3 DNA is TGTGCCAGCAGCCTGCGGGGCAATGAGCAGTTCTTC. It translates to CASSLRGNEQFF.

This clonotype has a count of ten or more. The CDR3 loop is CSARASNYGYTF. The CDR3 nucleotides are TGCAGTGCTAGGGCCTCGAACTATGGCTACACCTTC. This sequence joins TRBV20-1 and TRBJ1-2; D unclear. Germline CDR1 DFQATT, CDR2 SNEGSKA (reference sequence). V was clipped by 3 bases and J by 2 bases, with 7 bases between them. This CDR3 has 12 amino acids.